Each of the 3 T cell receptor beta chains below was sequenced from the same sample in a study of shared clonotypes between healthy human individuals (dated by TCRdb to 2020 to 2021). CD8 naive samples were obtained by positive selection for CCR7 among CD45RO-negative cells, yielding a CD45RA+CCR7+ population from which TemRA cells were excluded. Library construction relied on the immunoSEQ multiplex PCR assay. The immuneACCESS repertoire file appears here via TCRdb, limited to in-frame rearrangements. These files lack a portion of the clones; in checked studies, under half of the deficit traces to unresolved V genes, and the cause of the others is not known. The sample yields about 2.1 million clones; about 94% were counted once. The top ten constitute 1.5% to 2% of the sample. The source material was naive CD8+ T cells from PBMCs. The sample's cell subset or site label, decoded: CD45RA+CCR7+. Source of these receptors: a man younger than 30 in good health. Some clones in this sample may be carry-over from other donors' samples.

The V call is TRBV7-9, the J call TRBJ2-1; possible D gene TRBD2, 6 bases. CDR1 is SEHNR and CDR2 is FQNEAQ in the germline V gene (reference sequence). V lost 7 bases and J 5 bases, leaving 18 bases between the germline ends. The CDR3 is made up of 15 amino acids. The CDR3 DNA reads as TGTGCCAGCAACTGGGGGGATACGACAAACAATGAGCAGTTCTTC. Encoded protein: CASNWGDTTNNEQFF. The full variable domain, rest sourced from reference TRBV7-9 and TRBJ2-1, is DTGVSQNPRHKITKRGQNVTFRCDPISEHNRLYWYRQTLGQGPEFLTYFQNEAQLEKSRLLSDRFSAERPKGSFSTLEIQRTEQGDSAMYLCASNWGDTTNNEQFFGPGTRLTVL.

The chain has TRBV11-2 and TRBJ2-7; 7 positions agree with TRBD1. The V gene's germline CDR1 is SGHAT and CDR2 FQNNGV. The CDR3 contains 14 residues. Germline trimming cut 3 bases from V and 4 bases from J; bases unmatched to any gene: 6. In nucleotides, the CDR3 is TGTGCCAGCAGCTTCGGGACAGAATGGTACGAGCAGTACTTC. As protein: CASSFGTEWYEQYF.

The V gene is TRBV7-9, the J gene TRBJ1-4; D is undetermined. CDR3 length: 14 residues. V was pared by 1 base and J by 4 bases, with 7 bases between. The V gene's germline CDR1 is SEHNR and CDR2 FQNEAQ (reference sequence). The CDR3 DNA follows: TGTGCCAGCAGCTTAGGGGGAGGTAATGAAAAACTGTTTTTT. Its translation is CASSLGGGNEKLFF. The full variable domain, in which reference TRBV7-9 and TRBJ1-4 provide the parts outside the CDR3, is DTGVSQNPRHKITKRGQNVTFRCDPISEHNRLYWYRQTLGQGPEFLTYFQNEAQLEKSRLLSDRFSAERPKGSFSTLEIQRTEQGDSAMYLCASSLGGGNEKLFFGSGTQLSVL.